The TCR beta chain under discussion was sequenced for a study of cytomegalovirus exposure and HLA in healthy donors. Broader study findings: Across all donors, roughly uniform sequencing depth was an assumption of the presence/absence analyses.

Nominally healthy donors were sampled, though unrecorded immune exposures were likely. The germline V and J ends were trimmed by 4 bases and 2 bases, with 17 bases remaining between them. The germline V gene has CDR1 SEHNR and CDR2 FQNEAQ (reference sequence). CDR3 length: 16 amino acids. It was with 60 Vbeta and 13 Jbeta primers that the PCR ran. Assay: immunoSEQ multiplex PCR; the TCRdb copy retains only in-frame clones and omits some. The repertoire consists of some 180,000 clones, with 70% to 90% occurring once and the leading ten covering about 2.4%. Notes on this clone: The antigen is unknown.

Sequenced input: PBMCs. The sequence derives from a man aged 25 to 40 in good health and CMV-seropositive. This chain joins TRBV7-9 and TRBJ1-1; D is possibly TRBD1 (5 bases). The CDR3 region is CASSWAGVSYNTEAFF. The CDR3 region has the DNA TGTGCCAGCAGCTGGGCGGGGGTCAGTTATAACACTGAAGCTTTCTTT.